The entry below gives a single T cell receptor (beta chain) sequence along with its context. What it binds is unknown. Germline loops: CDR1 DFQATT, CDR2 SNEGSKA (reference sequence). This CDR3 has 14 amino acids. The germline V and J ends were trimmed by 0 bases and 3 bases, with 11 bases remaining between them. This entry belongs to a study of regulatory T cells in long-lasting Graves disease. Study results and caveats: Those with persistent Graves' had less TCR diversity than newly diagnosed patients.

Investigators prepared the TCR beta libraries by applying iRepertoire HTBI primers and Arm-PCR of CDR3 regions. TCRdb fed the multiplex PCR reads into MiXCR, producing one record per CDR3 protein. The sample has 450,000 or so distinct CDR3 sequences, 20% to 25% seen once. This sample's time point: persistent/refractory GD, antithyroid drugs over 5 years with positive TRAb. Isolated PBMC RNA provided the starting material for the TCR library. Source: peripheral blood mononuclear cells (PBMCs), taken when the disease was refractory, from a patient treated with antithyroid drugs. V and J are TRBV20-1 and TRBJ1-2; D gene ambiguous. The source is a female donor with Graves disease. The chain's CDR3 is CSARDDDRYYGYTF. The CDR3 DNA reads TGCAGTGCTAGAGATGACGACCGCTACTATGGCTACACCTTC.